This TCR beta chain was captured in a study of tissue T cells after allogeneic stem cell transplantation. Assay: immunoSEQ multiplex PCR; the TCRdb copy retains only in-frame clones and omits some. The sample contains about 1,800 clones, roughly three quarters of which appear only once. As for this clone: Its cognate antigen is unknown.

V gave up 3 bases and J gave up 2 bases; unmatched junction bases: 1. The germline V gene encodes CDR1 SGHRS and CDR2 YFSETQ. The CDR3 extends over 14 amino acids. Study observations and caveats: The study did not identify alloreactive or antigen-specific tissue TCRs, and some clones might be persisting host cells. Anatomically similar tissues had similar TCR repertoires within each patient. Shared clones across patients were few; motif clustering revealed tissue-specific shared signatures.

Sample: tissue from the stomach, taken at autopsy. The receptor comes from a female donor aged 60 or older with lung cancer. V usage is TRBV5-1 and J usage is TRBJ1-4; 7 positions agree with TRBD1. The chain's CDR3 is CASSYRGTNEKLFF. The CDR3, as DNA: TGCGCCAGCAGCTACAGGGGCACTAATGAAAAACTGTTTTTT.